This passage covers 16 T cell receptor beta chains from one sample sequenced in a study of T cell repertoires in cytomegalovirus infection. TCRdb redid the calling of the reads with MiXCR, one entry per CDR3 protein. This table holds 400,000 or so distinct CDR3 sequences, over 15% found once. Input material: PBMCs. The receptors derive from a human donor in good health (CMV status not recorded). Some clones in this sample may be carry-over from other donors' samples.

This clonotype was found a few times. The chain carries TRBV6-2 or TRBV6-3 and TRBJ2-4; D uncertain. Germline CDR1 reads MNHEY; CDR2 reads SVGEGT. The CDR3 runs to 17 residues. The germline V and J ends were trimmed by 0 bases and 3 bases, with 15 bases remaining between them. CDR3 residues: CASSYSGSLLIKNIQYF. The CDR3 nucleotides read TGTGCCAGCAGTTACTCAGGCAGCCTTTTAATCAAAAACATTCAGTACTTC.

The rearrangement links TRBV20-1 to TRBJ2-7; 7 nucleotides line up with TRBD1. Germline CDR1 reads DFQATT; CDR2 reads SNEGSKA (reference sequence). J was trimmed by 9 bases and V by 3 bases; bases with no gene match: 8. CDR3 size: 12 residues. CDR3 sequence (DNA): TGCAGTGCTAGCTTACAGGGGTCTGCGCAGTACTTC. This codes for CSASLQGSAQYF.

Only a few counts were recorded for this clonotype. The rearrangement links TRBV7-2 to TRBJ2-1; D tentatively reads TRBD1 or TRBD2 (7 bases each). The CDR3 sequence is 14 residues long. Trimming left V 3 bases short and J 5 bases short, with 11 bases between. Germline V gene sequence: CDR1 SGHTA, CDR2 FQGNSA. The DNA for the CDR3 is TGTGCCAGCAGCTTGGGGAGGGGGCACAATGAGCAGTTCTTC. This codes for CASSLGRGHNEQFF. The entire variable domain, with the rest obtained from reference TRBV7-2 and TRBJ2-1, is as follows: GAGVSQSPSNKVTEKGKDVELRCDPISGHTALYWYRQSLGQGLEFLIYFQGNSAPDKSGLPSDRFSAERTGGSVSTLTIQRTQQEDSAVYLCASSLGRGHNEQFFGPGTRLTVL.

CDR3 residues: CASSPFPGDTETQYF. The CDR3 region has the DNA TGCGCCAGCAGCCCCTTTCCGGGGGATACGGAGACCCAGTACTTC. The V gene is TRBV4-1, the J gene TRBJ2-5; possible D gene TRBD2, 6 bases. Trimming pared 4 bases from V and 5 bases from J, leaving 17 bases between. Germline V CDR1 and CDR2: MGHRA, YSYEKL. The CDR3 contains 15 residues.

The chain combines TRBV6-2 or TRBV6-3 with TRBJ1-5, with D uncertain. The CDR3 totals 12 residues. V shed 4 bases and J shed 4 bases, with 5 bases lying between them. Germline lookup yields CDR1 MNHEY and CDR2 SVGEGT. The chain's CDR3 is CASSSRNQPQHF. The CDR3 coding sequence is TGTGCCAGCAGTTCTCGAAATCAGCCCCAGCATTTT.

V gene TRBV2 combines with J gene TRBJ2-7; no definite D call. The V end lost 8 bases, the J end lost 0 bases, and 8 bases lay between the germline ends. Germline loops: CDR1 SNHLY, CDR2 FYNNEI. This CDR3 is built from 12 residues. CDR3 amino acids: CASGRSSYEQYF. The CDR3 region has the DNA TGTGCCAGCGGCAGGAGCTCCTACGAGCAGTACTTC.

For the CDR3, the DNA is TGCAGTGCTACTATGGGACTAGCGGGGACCCAAGAGACCCAGTACTTC. This sequence encodes CSATMGLAGTQETQYF. The rearrangement uses TRBV20-1 and TRBJ2-5, with TRBD2 matching over 13 bases. The CDR3 loop spans 16 amino acids. After removal of 4 bases from V and 1 base from J, the junction contained 6 bases not matched to a gene. Germline CDR1 DFQATT, CDR2 SNEGSKA (reference sequence).

This clonotype was counted between two and nine times. The chain links TRBV28 to TRBJ1-1, with TRBD1 as a possible D gene (5 bases). Trimming left V 7 bases short and J 4 bases short, with 16 bases between. Per the germline V gene, CDR1 is MDHEN and CDR2 is SYDVKM. This CDR3 region has 14 residues. The CDR3, as DNA: TGTGCCAGCAACCATATCCAGGGAGGCACTGAAGCTTTCTTT. This translates into CASNHIQGGTEAFF.

A few counts support this clonotype. This chain connects TRBV19 to TRBJ1-1, with a possible D match to TRBD1 (5 bases). Germline loops: CDR1 LNHDA, CDR2 SQIVND (reference sequence). The CDR3 is 14 residues long. V was clipped by 3 bases and J by 3 bases, with 11 bases between them. The CDR3 nucleotides are TGTGCCAGTAGTATTTCCGGGGGTTACACTGAAGCTTTCTTT. Residues: CASSISGGYTEAFF.

At least ten counts were recorded for this clonotype. The chain is built from TRBV7-2 and TRBJ1-1; D unresolved. This CDR3 is built from 14 residues. The ends were cut back, 1 base at V and 1 base at J, with 7 bases in the middle. Germline lookup yields CDR1 SGHTA and CDR2 FQGNSA. The CDR3 here is CASSLGQSNTEAFF. The CDR3 region has the DNA TGTGCCAGCAGCTTAGGGCAGTCGAACACTGAAGCTTTCTTT.

This clonotype was found many times. The V gene is TRBV7-2, the J gene TRBJ2-1; maybe TRBD2 (6 bases). Per the germline V gene, CDR1 is SGHTA and CDR2 is FQGNSA. The CDR3 runs 17 residues. Trimming stripped 1 base from V and 6 bases from J, with 19 bases between. The CDR3 bases are TGTGCCAGCAGCTTAGAGTGGGCAGGGACTCCGAGCAATGAGCAGTTCTTC. Translated: CASSLEWAGTPSNEQFF. Looking up the rest from reference TRBV7-2 and TRBJ2-1 gives the full variable domain: GAGVSQSPSNKVTEKGKDVELRCDPISGHTALYWYRQSLGQGLEFLIYFQGNSAPDKSGLPSDRFSAERTGGSVSTLTIQRTQQEDSAVYLCASSLEWAGTPSNEQFFGPGTRLTVL.

At least ten counts were recorded for this clonotype. The chain links TRBV10-3 to TRBJ2-5; D is uncertain. V gave up 10 bases and J gave up 5 bases, with 11 bases separating them. CDR1 ENHRY and CDR2 SYGVKD come from the germline V gene. This CDR3 is 11 amino acids long. The chain's CDR3 is CATRFSETQYF. CDR3 DNA sequence: TGTGCCACAAGATTCAGCGAGACCCAGTACTTC.

Ten or more counts support this clonotype. Here the CDR3 DNA reads TGTGCCAGCAGCTTAACATGGGGAGCTCGTGGCTACACCTTC. Its protein product is CASSLTWGARGYTF. This rearrangement joins TRBV7-2 to TRBJ1-2; D call uncertain. V lost 2 bases to trimming and J lost 7 bases, with 14 bases between them. The CDR3 is made up of 14 amino acids. The V gene's germline CDR1 is SGHTA and CDR2 FQGNSA.

The rearrangement links TRBV7-9 to TRBJ1-1; D remains ambiguous. The germline CDR1 and CDR2 sequences are SEHNR and FQNEAQ (reference sequence). The CDR3 totals 13 residues. V lost 3 bases and J lost 1, with 6 bases in between. Written as DNA, the CDR3 is TGTGCCAGCAGCTTTGATAAGAACACTGAAGCTTTCTTT. Translation gives CASSFDKNTEAFF.

This clonotype was counted ten times or more. V is TRBV7-2 and J is TRBJ2-4, with TRBD2 matching 14 bases. The V gene's germline CDR1 is SGHTA and CDR2 FQGNSA. This CDR3 region has 18 residues. V gave up 5 bases and J gave up 3 bases; unmatched junction bases: 9. The CDR3 loop is CASSPGTSGSFGKNIQYF. The DNA for the CDR3 is TGTGCCAGCAGCCCGGGGACTAGCGGGAGTTTCGGCAAAAACATTCAGTACTTC.

This clonotype was counted many times. The V call is TRBV7-2, the J call TRBJ2-2; D gene ambiguous. The CDR3 has 15 amino acids. Germline V gene data show CDR1 as SGHTA and CDR2 as FQGNSA. Trimming took 5 bases from V and 4 from J, leaving 14 bases between them. CDR3 sequence: CASSPRPDGTGELFF. The CDR3 DNA follows: TGTGCCAGCAGCCCGCGGCCAGACGGCACCGGGGAGCTGTTTTTT.